A single sample is the source of the 19 T cell receptor beta chains below, sequenced in a study of spatial heterogeneity in lung cancer. Time point described: blood at routine non-recurrence follow-up after resection. TCRdb ran MiXCR on the 5' RACE reads and lists one entry per CDR3 protein. The data hold 110,000 or so distinct CDR3 sequences, with 10% to 14% observed a single time. The sample here was PBMCs, taken at follow-up. The receptors originated from a female donor with early-stage non-small cell lung cancer.

With respect to this clonotype: A clone one base away is much larger, so this may be a read error. This chain links TRBV13 with TRBJ1-1; D unclear. Germline values: CDR1 PRHDT, CDR2 FYEKMQ (reference sequence). The CDR3 runs 11 residues. CDR3 residues: CVSSWGKIAFF. The CDR3 coding sequence is TGTGTCAGCAGCTGGGGAAAGATAGCTTTCTTT. Looking up the rest from reference TRBV13 and TRBJ1-1 gives the full variable domain: AAGVIQSPRHLIKEKRETATLKCYPIPRHDTVYWYQQGPGQDPQFLISFYEKMQSDKGSIPDRFSAQQFSDYHSELNMSSLELGDSALYFCVSSWGKIAFFGQGTRLTVV.

CDR3 sequence (DNA): TGTGCCAGTAGTATGTGGCGGCAGAACTATCAGCCCCAGCATTTT. Translation gives CASSMWRQNYQPQHF. J is TRBJ1-5 and V is TRBV19; no definite D call. Trimming pared 3 bases from V and 5 bases from J, leaving 14 bases between. Germline V gene lookup returns CDR1 LNHDA and CDR2 SQIVND (reference sequence). CDR3 size: 15 residues.

This sequence joins TRBV7-9 and TRBJ1-5; 7 nucleotides match TRBD1. Germline V gene data show CDR1 as SEHNR and CDR2 as FQNEAQ (reference sequence). V shed 1 base and J 3 bases; nucleotides not matched to a gene: 3. The CDR3 is made up of 15 amino acids. CDR3 nucleotide sequence: TGTGCCAGCAGCTTAGGGGACAGAGTCAATCAGCCCCAGCATTTT. Its protein is CASSLGDRVNQPQHF.

The chain joins TRBV6-2 or TRBV6-3 to TRBJ2-7, with D unclear. The germline V and J ends were trimmed by 2 bases and 5 bases, with 7 bases remaining between them. Germline V gives CDR1 MNHEY, CDR2 SVGEGT. This CDR3 has 12 residues. CDR3 loop: CASSYNLDEQYV. The CDR3 nucleotides read TGTGCCAGCAGTTACAACCTAGACGAGCAGTACGTC.

The rearrangement uses TRBV2 and TRBJ2-1; 9 nucleotides line up with TRBD1. The CDR3 runs to 15 residues. V lost 4 bases to trimming and J lost 4 bases; unmatched junction nucleotides: 5. Looked up from germline, CDR1 is SNHLY and CDR2 is FYNNEI. The CDR3 region has the DNA TGTGCCAGCAGTGTAGTCGGGACAGGGTACAATGAGCAGTTCTTC. Residues: CASSVVGTGYNEQFF.

This clonotype showed up many times. The chain links TRBV14 to TRBJ1-5; a possible D gene is TRBD1 (6 bases). The length of the CDR3 is 13 residues. CDR1 SGHDN and CDR2 FVKESK come from the germline V gene. V lost 6 bases to trimming and J lost 4 bases, with 10 bases between them. The CDR3 DNA reads TGTGCCAGCAGTCTTCAGGGGAATCAGCCCCAGCATTTT. This sequence encodes CASSLQGNQPQHF.

This clonotype showed up just once. This rearrangement joins TRBV5-6 to TRBJ1-3; the match to TRBD1 covers 8 bases. Trimming cost V 3 bases and J 4 bases; bases outside gene matches: 6. Germline V gene lookup returns CDR1 SGHDT and CDR2 YYEEEE. The CDR3 extends over 15 amino acids. The CDR3 spells CASSWTGSYGNTIYF. DNA for the CDR3: TGTGCCAGCAGCTGGACAGGGTCTTACGGAAACACCATATATTTT.

This sequence joins TRBV6-5 and TRBJ2-1; TRBD2 is a possible D gene (6 bases). CDR3 length: 15 residues. Germline CDR1 is MNHEY and CDR2 is SVGAGI. V lost 4 bases and J lost 4, with 14 bases in between. CDR3 nucleotides: TGTGCCAGCAGTTCGCTCGCGGGGAATTACAATGAGCAGTTCTTC. Protein: CASSSLAGNYNEQFF.

This clonotype appeared many times. The gene calls are TRBV21-1 and TRBJ2-7; the D call TRBD1 from the table was never checked on the DNA. TRBV21-1 is a recognized pseudogene. This CDR3 region has 14 residues. The DNA for the CDR3 is TGTGCCAGCAGCAAACAGGGTTCTGCCTACGAGCAGTACGTC. Its translation: CASSKQGSAYEQYV.

V is TRBV20-1 and J is TRBJ2-1, with 8 bases that match TRBD2. Trimming removed 5 bases from V and 2 bases from J; junction bases left unmatched: 2. This CDR3 is 13 amino acids long. The germline V gene has CDR1 DFQATT and CDR2 SNEGSKA (reference sequence). CDR3 residues: CSARLAPYNEQFF. The CDR3, as DNA: TGCAGTGCTCGACTAGCGCCCTACAATGAGCAGTTCTTC.

This clonotype was observed a few times. The chain has TRBV11-2 and TRBJ2-1; D remains ambiguous. Germline V gene sequence: CDR1 SGHAT, CDR2 FQNNGV. CDR3 length: 16 residues. V dropped 1 base and J dropped 3 bases, with 13 bases sitting between them. For the CDR3, the DNA is TGTGCCAGCAGCTTAGCTAGGTCTAGTTTCTACAATGAGCAGTTCTTC. It yields the protein CASSLARSSFYNEQFF.

There are many counts of this clonotype. The chain recombines TRBV2 with TRBJ2-5; possibly TRBD2 for D (5 bases). The CDR3 runs 14 residues. Germline CDR1 reads SNHLY; CDR2 reads FYNNEI. Trimming removed 2 bases at V and 5 bases at J, with 12 bases between. CDR3 sequence: CASSETSGSETQYF. The CDR3 DNA sequence: TGTGCCAGCAGTGAAACGTCGGGGTCTGAGACCCAGTACTTC.

V and J are TRBV6-2 or TRBV6-3 and TRBJ2-7, with 16 nucleotides matching TRBD2. Per germline, CDR1 MNHEY and CDR2 SVGEGT. V gave up 6 bases and J gave up 7 bases; unmatched junction bases: 12. The CDR3 covers 17 residues. The CDR3 nucleotides read TGTGCCAGCAGCTCCGGGACTAGCGGGAGGGCCTTTATAGAGCAGTACGTC. Encoded protein: CASSSGTSGRAFIEQYV.

There are a few counts of this clonotype. The chain is built from TRBV10-1 and TRBJ1-1, with TRBD1 as a possible D gene (5 bases). V lost 4 bases, J lost 6 bases, and 12 bases lay in between. The CDR3 has 13 residues. Germline-derived CDR1 and CDR2 are WNHNN and SYGVQD (reference sequence). Here the CDR3 reads CASSVRGKAEAFF. The DNA for the CDR3 is TGCGCCAGCAGTGTGAGGGGCAAGGCTGAAGCTTTCTTT.

This clonotype appeared a few times. This chain joins TRBV6-1 and TRBJ1-1; no definite D call. The CDR3 runs 13 residues. The germline CDR1 and CDR2 sequences are MNHNS and SASEGT. V was trimmed by 1 base and J by 6 bases, leaving 9 bases between them. The CDR3 here is CASSEDPTAEAFF. CDR3 bases: TGTGCCAGCAGTGAAGACCCAACAGCTGAAGCTTTCTTT.

This clonotype appeared a few times. The J gene is TRBJ2-5, the V gene TRBV20-1, with 15 positions matching TRBD2. This CDR3 is built from 18 residues. CDR1 and CDR2 from the germline V gene are DFQATT and SNEGSKA (reference sequence). After removal of 4 bases from V and 5 bases from J, the junction contained 14 bases not matched to a gene. DNA for the CDR3: TGCAGTGCTACGGCACCCGAGGGACTAGCGGGAGGTCGGGAGACCCAGTACTTC. Translating gives CSATAPEGLAGGRETQYF.

The chain links TRBV5-4 to TRBJ1-2; D may be TRBD1 (6 bases). The V and J ends lost 5 bases and 4 bases respectively, with 21 bases between them. Germline V gives CDR1 SGHNT, CDR2 YYREEE (reference sequence). The CDR3 loop spans 16 amino acids. The CDR3 region has the DNA TGTGCCAGCAGTCACGCTGGACAGCACCGCACCTATGGCTACACCTTC. Its protein is CASSHAGQHRTYGYTF. The entire variable domain, with the rest obtained from reference TRBV5-4 and TRBJ1-2, is as follows: ETGVTQSPTHLIKTRGQQVTLRCSSQSGHNTVSWYQQALGQGPQFIFQYYREEENGRGNFPPRFSGLQFPNYSSELNVNALELDDSALYLCASSHAGQHRTYGYTFGSGTRLTVV.

Only a few counts were recorded for this clonotype. J is TRBJ1-3 and V is TRBV18; no reliable D call. This CDR3 has 14 residues. V lost 1 base and J lost 2, with 6 bases in between. Germline assignment: CDR1 KGHSH and CDR2 LQKENI. The CDR3: CASSPQPTGNTIYF. DNA for the CDR3: TGTGCCAGCTCACCACAGCCCACTGGAAACACCATATATTTT.

This clonotype has a count of ten or more. This sequence joins TRBV20-1 and TRBJ2-1; 7 nucleotides line up with TRBD1. The CDR3 has 15 residues. V lost 4 bases and J lost 8; bases outside the gene matches: 14. CDR1 DFQATT and CDR2 SNEGSKA come from the germline V gene (reference sequence). The CDR3 sequence: CSATRQGLRLHEQFF. The CDR3 coding sequence is TGCAGTGCTACGAGACAGGGTTTAAGGTTGCATGAGCAGTTCTTC.